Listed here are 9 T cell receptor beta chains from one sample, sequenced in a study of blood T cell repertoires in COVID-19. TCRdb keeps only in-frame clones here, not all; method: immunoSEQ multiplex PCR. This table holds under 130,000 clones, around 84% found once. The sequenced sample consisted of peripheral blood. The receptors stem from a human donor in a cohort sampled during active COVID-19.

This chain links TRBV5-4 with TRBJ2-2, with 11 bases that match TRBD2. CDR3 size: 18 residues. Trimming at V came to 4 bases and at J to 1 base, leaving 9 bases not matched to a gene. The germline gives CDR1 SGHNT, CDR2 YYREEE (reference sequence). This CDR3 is CASSNPYSGRVNTGELFF. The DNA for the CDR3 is TGTGCCAGCAGCAATCCCTATAGCGGGAGGGTGAACACCGGGGAGCTGTTTTTT. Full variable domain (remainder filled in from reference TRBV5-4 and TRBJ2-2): ETGVTQSPTHLIKTRGQQVTLRCSSQSGHNTVSWYQQALGQGPQFIFQYYREEENGRGNFPPRFSGLQFPNYSSELNVNALELDDSALYLCASSNPYSGRVNTGELFFGEGSRLTVL.

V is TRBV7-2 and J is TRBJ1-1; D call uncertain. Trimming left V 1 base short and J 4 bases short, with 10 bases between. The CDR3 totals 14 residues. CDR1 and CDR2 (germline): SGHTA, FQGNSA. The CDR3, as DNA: TGTGCCAGCAGCTTAGTAACTTACGGCACTGAAGCTTTCTTT. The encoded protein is CASSLVTYGTEAFF.

DNA for the CDR3: TGTGCCAGCAGCTGGACAGGGAATTCGGCTTTCTTT. As protein: CASSWTGNSAFF. This chain uses TRBV7-2 with TRBJ1-1; 8 bases map to TRBD1. There are 12 residues in the CDR3. V lost 4 bases to trimming and J lost 11 bases; unmatched junction nucleotides: 6. Germline assignment: CDR1 SGHTA and CDR2 FQGNSA. Combining the CDR3 with reference TRBV7-2 and TRBJ1-1 gives the whole variable domain GAGVSQSPSNKVTEKGKDVELRCDPISGHTALYWYRQSLGQGLEFLIYFQGNSAPDKSGLPSDRFSAERTGGSVSTLTIQRTQQEDSAVYLCASSWTGNSAFFGQGTRLTVV.

CDR3 sequence: CASSLAQGSNQPQHF. In nucleotides, the CDR3 is TGTGCCAGCAGCTTAGCGCAGGGTAGCAATCAGCCCCAGCATTTT. The chain employs TRBV7-2 and TRBJ1-5; TRBD1 might be the D (5 bases). The CDR3 totals 15 residues. V shed 0 bases and J shed 0 bases, with 6 bases lying between them. Germline CDR1 and CDR2: SGHTA and FQGNSA.

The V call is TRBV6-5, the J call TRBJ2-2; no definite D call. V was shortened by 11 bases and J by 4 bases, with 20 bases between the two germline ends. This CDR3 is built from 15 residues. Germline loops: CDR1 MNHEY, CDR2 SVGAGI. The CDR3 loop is CAARDLSRVTGELFF. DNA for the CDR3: TGTGCCGCCCGAGACCTGAGTCGGGTCACCGGGGAGCTGTTTTTT.

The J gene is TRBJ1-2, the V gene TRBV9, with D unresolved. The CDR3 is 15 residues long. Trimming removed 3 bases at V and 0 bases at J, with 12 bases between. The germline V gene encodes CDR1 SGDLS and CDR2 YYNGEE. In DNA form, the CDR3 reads TGTGCCAGCAGCGAACAGATGTTTCCTAACTATGGCTACACCTTC. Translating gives CASSEQMFPNYGYTF.

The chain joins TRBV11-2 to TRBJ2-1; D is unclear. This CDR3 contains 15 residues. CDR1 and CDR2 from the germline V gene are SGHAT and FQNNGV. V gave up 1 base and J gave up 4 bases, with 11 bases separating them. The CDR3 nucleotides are TGTGCCAGCAGCTTAGCCTTAAGCGATTACAATGAGCAGTTCTTC. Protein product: CASSLALSDYNEQFF.

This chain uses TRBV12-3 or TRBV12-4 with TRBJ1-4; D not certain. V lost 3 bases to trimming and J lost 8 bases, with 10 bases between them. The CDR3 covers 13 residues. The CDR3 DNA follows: TGTGCCAGCAGTTTCGGGTCCGGGGAAAAACTGTTTTTT. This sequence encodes CASSFGSGEKLFF.

The CDR3 DNA follows: TGCGCGCTAGGGACTAGCGGGGAGTACAATGAGCAGTTCTTC. Encoded protein: CALGTSGEYNEQFF. The chain carries TRBV10-1 and TRBJ2-1, with 13 bases matching TRBD2. Germline CDR1 and CDR2: WNHNN and SYGVQD (reference sequence). This CDR3 has 14 amino acids.